This passage covers 23 T cell receptor beta chains from one sample sequenced in a study of shared clonotypes between healthy human individuals. Assay used: immunoSEQ multiplex PCR; TCRdb lists only in-frame clones, some missing. The profile shows roughly 400,000 clones, around 96% of them singletons. Input material: memory CD8+ T cells sorted from blood. Subset meaning: CD45RO+ cells pooled with CCR7-negative TemRA cells. The receptor set was obtained from a man aged 25 to 40 in good health.

For this clone: The same CDR3 is also encoded by other DNA sequences in this sample. V is TRBV18 and J is TRBJ1-4; D perhaps matches TRBD1 (6 bases). The CDR3 has 13 residues. CDR1 and CDR2 (germline): KGHSH, LQKENI. V gave up 2 bases and J gave up 8 bases, with 9 bases separating them. Here the CDR3 DNA reads TGTGCCAGCTCACCAGGGCAGGGGGAAAAACTGTTTTTT. Protein: CASSPGQGEKLFF. The full variable domain, in which reference TRBV18 and TRBJ1-4 provide the parts outside the CDR3, is NAGVMQNPRHLVRRRGQEARLRCSPMKGHSHVYWYRQLPEEGLKFMVYLQKENIIDESGMPKERFSAEFPKEGPSILRIQQVVRGDSAAYFCASSPGQGEKLFFGSGTQLSVL.

The chain couples TRBV5-1 to TRBJ1-1; D remains ambiguous. V lost 2 bases and J lost 4, with 12 bases in between. The CDR3 totals 14 residues. CDR1 SGHRS and CDR2 YFSETQ come from the germline V gene. The CDR3 is CASSLQTLSTEAFF. CDR3 bases: TGCGCCAGCAGCTTACAGACCTTGAGCACTGAAGCTTTCTTT.

A remark on this clone: Additional DNA sequences in this sample encode the identical CDR3. The chain links TRBV4-1 to TRBJ2-5; D ambiguous. This CDR3 spans 13 amino acids. The V gene's germline CDR1 is MGHRA and CDR2 YSYEKL. Trimming stripped 4 bases from V and 2 bases from J, with 8 bases between. CDR3 in amino acids: CASSRTGQETQYF. The DNA for the CDR3 is TGCGCCAGCAGCCGGACCGGACAAGAGACCCAGTACTTC.

The rearrangement links TRBV7-3 to TRBJ2-3; 7 positions match TRBD1. Germline V lookup: CDR1 SGHTA, CDR2 FQGTGA. CDR3 length: 15 amino acids. V lost 5 bases to trimming and J lost 1 base; unmatched junction nucleotides: 6. CDR3 residues: CASSLRQGGTDTQYF. DNA for the CDR3: TGTGCCAGCAGCCTTCGACAGGGCGGCACAGATACGCAGTATTTT. The entire variable domain, with the rest obtained from reference TRBV7-3 and TRBJ2-3, is as follows: GAGVSQTPSNKVTEKGKYVELRCDPISGHTALYWYRQSLGQGPEFLIYFQGTGAADDSGLPNDRFFAVRPEGSVSTLKIQRTERGDSAVYLCASSLRQGGTDTQYFGPGTRLTVL.

V is TRBV7-9 and J is TRBJ2-7; D gene unclear. Trimming cost V 6 bases and J 1 base, with 13 bases left between them. CDR1 is SEHNR, CDR2 FQNEAQ, per germline (reference sequence). The CDR3 has 14 residues. The CDR3: CASRWVSLSYEQYF. CDR3 nucleotides: TGTGCCAGCAGGTGGGTATCCCTATCCTACGAGCAGTACTTC. Supplemented by reference TRBV7-9 and TRBJ2-7, the full variable domain reads DTGVSQNPRHKITKRGQNVTFRCDPISEHNRLYWYRQTLGQGPEFLTYFQNEAQLEKSRLLSDRFSAERPKGSFSTLEIQRTEQGDSAMYLCASRWVSLSYEQYFGPGTRLTVT.

The gene calls are TRBV2 and TRBJ1-2; 10 bases align to TRBD1. Germline CDR1 SNHLY, CDR2 FYNNEI. With 9 bases clipped from V and 5 bases from J, the junction kept 6 bases outside the gene matches. This CDR3 is 13 amino acids long. CDR3 loop: CARTGTGEYGYTF. DNA for the CDR3: TGTGCCAGGACCGGGACAGGGGAATATGGCTACACCTTC.

V gene TRBV2 combines with J gene TRBJ2-7; D remains ambiguous. Germline V CDR1 and CDR2: SNHLY, FYNNEI. V was clipped by 9 bases and J by 0 bases, with 21 bases between them. This CDR3 contains 16 residues. This CDR3 reads CASATGGYRSSYEQYF. CDR3 sequence (DNA): TGTGCCAGTGCTACGGGCGGCTACCGTAGCTCCTACGAGCAGTACTTC.

The chain carries TRBV7-9 and TRBJ2-1; 7 nucleotides line up with TRBD1. Unmatched junction bases numbered 7, after V lost 2 bases and J lost 6 bases. CDR1 and CDR2 from the germline V gene are SEHNR and FQNEAQ (reference sequence). There are 15 residues in the CDR3. The CDR3 bases are TGTGCCAGCAGCTTACCCGGACAGGAGATCAATGAGCAGTTCTTC. This encodes CASSLPGQEINEQFF.

The chain recombines TRBV19 with TRBJ1-1; D is unresolved. The CDR3 covers 12 residues. In germline, CDR1 is LNHDA, CDR2 SQIVND (reference sequence). The V and J ends lost 6 bases and 2 bases respectively, with 7 bases between them. DNA of the CDR3: TGTGCCAGTAGCGTGCACAACACTGAAGCTTTCTTT. This translates into CASSVHNTEAFF.

The chain has TRBV15 and TRBJ1-5, with TRBD1 matching 11 bases. Germline CDR1 and CDR2: LNHNV and YYDKDF (reference sequence). The length of the CDR3 is 18 residues. V lost 3 bases to trimming and J lost 5 bases; unmatched junction nucleotides: 12. The CDR3 DNA reads TGTGCCACCAGCAGGCGGACAGGGGGCATTAGTCGGGATCAGCCCCAGCATTTT. Protein product: CATSRRTGGISRDQPQHF.

The CDR3 protein is CASSQAGAVNQPQHF. In DNA, the CDR3 is TGCGCCAGCAGCCAAGCCGGGGCAGTCAATCAGCCCCAGCATTTT. This sequence joins TRBV4-1 and TRBJ1-5, with D perhaps matching TRBD1 (5 bases). The V end lost 1 base, the J end lost 3 bases, and 10 bases lay between the germline ends. The CDR3 length is 15 residues. Looked up from germline, CDR1 is MGHRA and CDR2 is YSYEKL.

The gene calls are TRBV28 and TRBJ2-1; D gene unclear. The CDR3 is 14 amino acids. Per germline, CDR1 MDHEN and CDR2 SYDVKM. V gave up 3 bases and J gave up 8 bases, with 14 bases separating them. The CDR3 spells CASSLGGRSDEQFF. In DNA form, the CDR3 reads TGTGCCAGCAGTTTGGGCGGACGTTCTGATGAGCAGTTCTTC.

The chain is built from TRBV11-2 and TRBJ2-3; 8 nucleotides agree with TRBD1. Germline loops: CDR1 SGHAT, CDR2 FQNNGV. The CDR3 contains 17 residues. V gave up 2 bases and J gave up 0 bases; unmatched junction bases: 7. The CDR3 loop is CASSLTRTGTSTDTQYF. In DNA form, the CDR3 reads TGTGCCAGCAGCTTAACTCGGACAGGGACTAGCACAGATACGCAGTATTTT.

Here the CDR3 DNA reads TGCGCCAGCAGCTTGGCCGGGAACACCGGGGAGCTGTTTTTT. This translates into CASSLAGNTGELFF. The rearrangement links TRBV5-1 to TRBJ2-2; no reliable D call. CDR3 length equals 14 residues. The germline V gene encodes CDR1 SGHRS and CDR2 YFSETQ. V was shortened by 0 bases and J by 1 base, with 4 bases between the two germline ends.

This sequence joins TRBV5-6 and TRBJ2-5, with a tentative D call TRBD2 (6 bases). CDR3 size: 15 residues. V lost 0 bases and J lost 6, with 15 bases in between. Germline values: CDR1 SGHDT, CDR2 YYEEEE. CDR3 sequence reads: CASSLGAGRMKTQYF. The CDR3 nucleotides are TGTGCCAGCAGCTTGGGCGCGGGACGGATGAAGACCCAGTACTTC.

V and J are TRBV6-5 and TRBJ1-1; possible D gene TRBD1, 6 bases. V lost 7 bases, J lost 9 bases, and 15 bases lay in between. Germline V lookup: CDR1 MNHEY, CDR2 SVGAGI. The length of the CDR3 is 12 residues. CDR3 protein: CASNKQGLKAFF. Written as DNA, the CDR3 is TGTGCCAGCAATAAACAGGGACTTAAAGCTTTCTTT.

A note on this clone: This specimen includes other DNA sequences encoding the same CDR3. This chain's CDR3 is CASSLVGVNTEAFF. The CDR3 DNA reads TGTGCCAGCAGCTTAGTGGGGGTGAACACTGAAGCTTTCTTT. The chain employs TRBV7-9 and TRBJ1-1, with a weak D call TRBD1 (5 bases). Germline values: CDR1 SEHNR, CDR2 FQNEAQ (reference sequence). The V end was cut by 1 base, the J end by 0 bases, with 6 bases between. The CDR3 is made up of 14 amino acids.

V gene TRBV13 combines with J gene TRBJ2-3; maybe TRBD1 (6 bases). This CDR3 region has 11 residues. Germline assignment: CDR1 PRHDT and CDR2 FYEKMQ (reference sequence). The V gene lost 4 bases and the J gene lost 9 bases, with 8 bases spanning the gap. The CDR3, as DNA: TGTGCCAGCAGCTCTGGGGGCACGCAGTATTTT. Amino acid sequence: CASSSGGTQYF.

In the case of this clone: Other DNA variants within this sample encode the same CDR3. The chain employs TRBV11-2 and TRBJ2-5; D not resolved. The CDR3 sequence is 11 residues long. Deletions cut 1 base from V and 4 bases from J, with 1 base between. Germline V gene lookup returns CDR1 SGHAT and CDR2 FQNNGV. The CDR3, as DNA: TGTGCCAGCAGCTTAGCAGAGACCCAGTACTTC. Its translation is CASSLAETQYF.

The CDR3 DNA sequence: TGTGCCATCAGTGAGTCTCGCACAGATACGCAGTATTTT. It specifies CAISESRTDTQYF. The chain recombines TRBV10-3 with TRBJ2-3; D gene uncertain. This CDR3 is 13 amino acids long. CDR1 and CDR2 (germline): ENHRY, SYGVKD. The V end lost 0 bases, the J end lost 1 base, and 2 bases lay between the germline ends.

The CDR3 sequence: CASSPLGGVNTEAFF. DNA for the CDR3: TGTGCCAGCTCACCACTTGGCGGGGTGAACACTGAAGCTTTCTTT. This chain uses TRBV18 with TRBJ1-1; D not certain. V lost 1 base and J 0 bases, leaving 9 bases between the germline ends. The CDR3 runs to 15 residues. The germline CDR1 and CDR2 sequences are KGHSH and LQKENI.

The chain has TRBV11-2 and TRBJ2-6, with D possibly TRBD2 on 5 matching bases. Germline V gene lookup returns CDR1 SGHAT and CDR2 FQNNGV. V dropped 3 bases and J dropped 4 bases, with 13 bases sitting between them. The CDR3 is 16 amino acids. Here the CDR3 reads CASSLSRVTGANVLTF. The CDR3 DNA reads TGTGCCAGCAGCTTGTCGAGGGTGACCGGGGCCAACGTCCTGACTTTC.

The gene calls are TRBV7-8 and TRBJ2-3, with D maybe TRBD2 (6 bases). V was shortened by 5 bases and J by 4 bases, with 19 bases between the two germline ends. From germline, CDR1 is SGHVS and CDR2 FQNEAQ. The CDR3 is 16 amino acids. As DNA, the CDR3 is TGTGCCAGCAGCGAACCGGGACTCGAGGGGCCAGATACGCAGTATTTT. Amino acid sequence: CASSEPGLEGPDTQYF. The full variable domain, with the rest looked up from reference TRBV7-8 and TRBJ2-3, is GAGVSQSPRYKVAKRGQDVALRCDPISGHVSLFWYQQALGQGPEFLTYFQNEAQLDKSGLPSDRFFAERPEGSVSTLKIQRTQQEDSAVYLCASSEPGLEGPDTQYFGPGTRLTVL.